What follows are 11 T cell receptor beta chains derived from one specimen sequenced in a study of blood T cell repertoires in COVID-19. Repertoires were generated with immunoSEQ multiplex PCR, while TCRdb's copy carries only in-frame clones and drops some. The sample lists some 130,000 clones; around four fifths were seen once. Material for sequencing was peripheral blood. These receptors were collected from a man in his 60s who had recovered from COVID-19.

The J gene is TRBJ2-2, the V gene TRBV7-9; 8 nucleotides line up with TRBD1. J gave up 2 bases and V 6 bases, and 5 bases lay outside the gene matches. Germline V gene data show CDR1 as SEHNR and CDR2 as FQNEAQ (reference sequence). The CDR3 spans 15 residues. CDR3 amino acids: CASRGPGGNTGELFF. CDR3 nucleotides: TGTGCCAGCAGAGGACCAGGGGGCAACACCGGGGAGCTGTTTTTT.

Here the CDR3 reads CASSQRPWAEVNTGELFF. In nucleotides, the CDR3 is TGTGCCAGCAGCCAACGACCTTGGGCGGAGGTGAACACCGGGGAGCTGTTTTTT. The V and J genes are TRBV5-5 and TRBJ2-2; weak D call: TRBD2 (5 bases). V shed 4 bases and J shed 1 base, with 20 bases lying between them. The CDR3 has 18 residues. The germline V gene encodes CDR1 SGHKS and CDR2 YYEKEE (reference sequence).

This rearrangement joins TRBV9 to TRBJ1-2; 10 bases are shared with TRBD1. The V gene's germline CDR1 is SGDLS and CDR2 YYNGEE. The ends lost 3 bases at V and 6 bases at J; junction bases unmatched: 8. The CDR3 spans 15 residues. The CDR3 DNA reads TGTGCCAGCAGCGCCCGGACAGGGGGAAGTGATGGCTACACCTTC. Its translation is CASSARTGGSDGYTF. The full variable domain, its missing parts supplied by reference TRBV9 and TRBJ1-2, is DSGVTQTPKHLITATGQRVTLRCSPRSGDLSVYWYQQSLDQGLQFLIQYYNGEERAKGNILERFSAQQFPDLHSELNLSSLELGDSALYFCASSARTGGSDGYTFGSGTRLTVV.

The genes are TRBV10-2 and TRBJ2-1; 8 nucleotides align to TRBD1. J lost 7 bases, V lost 7 bases, and 12 bases had no gene match. Per the germline V gene, CDR1 is WSHSY and CDR2 is SAAADI. The CDR3 extends over 15 amino acids. The CDR3 DNA follows: TGCGCCAGCACAATTGGACAGGGACTGGGGAATGAGCAGTTCTTC. Amino acid sequence: CASTIGQGLGNEQFF.

The sample holds one count of this clone. The chain joins TRBV19 to TRBJ1-1; D ambiguous. V lost 7 bases and J 2 bases, leaving 14 bases between the germline ends. The CDR3 consists of 14 residues. The germline gives CDR1 LNHDA, CDR2 SQIVND (reference sequence). As DNA, the CDR3 is TGTGCCAGTACCCCCCGTGGGAGAAACACTGAAGCTTTCTTT. Translated, it gives CASTPRGRNTEAFF. Drawing the rest from reference TRBV19 and TRBJ1-1, the complete variable domain is DGGITQSPKYLFRKEGQNVTLSCEQNLNHDAMYWYRQDPGQGLRLIYYSQIVNDFQKGDIAEGYSVSREKKESFPLTVTSAQKNPTAFYLCASTPRGRNTEAFFGQGTRLTVV.

This clone was observed a single time. The chain employs TRBV29-1 and TRBJ1-2; 9 nucleotides align to TRBD1. CDR1 SQVTM and CDR2 ANQGSEA come from the germline V gene. The length of the CDR3 is 13 residues. V was pared by 3 bases and J by 7 bases, with 6 bases of the junction left unmatched. CDR3 sequence reads: CSVDPGQGGGYTF. The CDR3 DNA is TGCAGCGTTGATCCGGGACAGGGAGGTGGCTACACCTTC.

J is TRBJ2-3 and V is TRBV29-1, with a possible D match to TRBD2 (6 bases). Germline V lookup: CDR1 SQVTM, CDR2 ANQGSEA. The CDR3 covers 15 residues. V shed 4 bases and J shed 5 bases, with 19 bases lying between them. CDR3 nucleotides: TGCAGCGTTGGATCCGGGCCGGGGGTTGGAGATACGCAGTATTTT. As protein: CSVGSGPGVGDTQYF.

V usage is TRBV7-2 and J usage is TRBJ2-3; possibly TRBD2 for D (7 bases). V lost 2 bases and J 0 bases, leaving 18 bases between the germline ends. The CDR3 sequence is 18 residues long. CDR1 and CDR2 from the germline V gene are SGHTA and FQGNSA. The CDR3 reads CASSLSPAGARSTDTQYF. CDR3 nucleotide sequence: TGTGCCAGCAGCTTATCCCCGGCGGGGGCACGTAGCACAGATACGCAGTATTTT.

The chain is built from TRBV19 and TRBJ1-5; maybe TRBD1 (6 bases). The V and J ends lost 7 bases and 6 bases respectively, with 19 bases between them. The germline CDR1 and CDR2 sequences are LNHDA and SQIVND (reference sequence). The CDR3 loop spans 15 amino acids. This CDR3 is CASTPEGGASQPQHF. CDR3 DNA: TGTGCCAGTACCCCGGAGGGGGGGGCCAGTCAGCCCCAGCATTTT.

The chain uses TRBV5-1 and TRBJ2-1; possibly TRBD2 for D (7 bases). V gave up 0 bases and J gave up 7 bases, with 14 bases separating them. The germline gives CDR1 SGHRS, CDR2 YFSETQ. The CDR3 covers 15 residues. CDR3 sequence: CASSLGGGALNEQFF. The CDR3 DNA follows: TGCGCCAGCAGCTTGGGCGGGGGCGCTCTAAATGAGCAGTTCTTC.

The rearrangement joins TRBV29-1 to TRBJ1-4; D gene ambiguous. Trimming left V 3 bases short and J 2 bases short, with 10 bases between. This CDR3 contains 14 residues. Germline V gives CDR1 SQVTM, CDR2 ANQGSEA. The CDR3 sequence: CSVDAGLTNEKLFF. Written as DNA, the CDR3 is TGCAGCGTTGACGCAGGCCTCACTAATGAAAAACTGTTTTTT.